This T cell receptor (beta chain) came from a study of cytomegalovirus exposure and HLA in healthy donors. The germline CDR1 and CDR2 sequences are SGDLS and YYNGEE. The CDR3 has 16 residues. Trimming shortened V by 2 bases and J by 2 bases, and 13 bases separated the two germline ends. 60 Vbeta and 13 Jbeta primers were used in PCR. Clones were sequenced by immunoSEQ multiplex PCR, and TCRdb holds only the in-frame ones, with some missing. The profile covers roughly 160,000 clones, with more than 65% appearing a single time and about 1.3% taken by the ten largest. The sequence was obtained from a man under 40 in good health and CMV-seronegative. This chain connects TRBV9 to TRBJ2-2; possible D gene TRBD1, 6 bases. Sequenced sample: PBMCs. This CDR3 reads CASSVRGTGNTGELFF. The CDR3 DNA is TGTGCCAGCAGCGTCAGGGGTACTGGAAACACCGGGGAGCTGTTTTTT.